The 9 T cell receptor beta chains below all came from one sample that was sequenced in a study of blood T cell repertoires in COVID-19. Using immunoSEQ multiplex PCR, the repertoire was profiled, and TCRdb retains in-frame clones only, with some absent. The profile covers around 90,000 clones, with roughly 92% appearing a single time and roughly 6.4% taken by the ten largest. The sample comprised peripheral blood. These receptors all come from a woman aged 55-70 years with active COVID-19.

As concerns this clone: One end of the junction does not line up with germline, which may come from a read error. This chain links TRBV7-7 with TRBJ2-1; D unclear. The V gene's germline CDR1 is SSHAT and CDR2 FNYEAQ (reference sequence). There are 13 residues in the CDR3. The CDR3 region is CASSLGPSLEQFF. DNA for the CDR3: TGTGCTAGCAGCTTGGGCCCCTCCCTTGAGCAGTTCTTC. The full variable domain, rest sourced from reference TRBV7-7 and TRBJ2-1, is GAGVSQSPRYKVTKRGQDVTLRCDPISSHATLYWYQQALGQGPEFLTYFNYEAQPDKSGLPSDRFSAERPEGSISTLTIQRTEQRDSAMYRCASSLGPSLEQFFGPGTRLTVL.

The V and J genes are TRBV6-5 and TRBJ2-7, with 11 bases that match TRBD1. The CDR3 spans 14 residues. Germline CDR1 reads MNHEY; CDR2 reads SVGAGI. The V segment lost 5 bases and the J segment 2 bases; nucleotides outside the gene matches: 2. The CDR3 bases are TGTGCCAGCAGTCGGGGACAGGGGGCCTACGAGCAGTACTTC. Translated, it gives CASSRGQGAYEQYF.

This chain joins TRBV5-4 and TRBJ2-7; 15 nucleotides align to TRBD2. The CDR3 extends over 16 amino acids. Per the germline V gene, CDR1 is SGHNT and CDR2 is YYREEE (reference sequence). Trimming took 4 bases from V and 7 from J; bases not matched to a gene: 9. The CDR3 loop is CASSPEGLAGGGEQYF. In DNA form, the CDR3 reads TGTGCCAGCAGCCCGGAAGGACTAGCGGGAGGGGGAGAGCAGTACTTC.

This CDR3 is CASSDLGGTEAFF. The CDR3 DNA is TGTGCCAGTAGTGACTTAGGGGGCACTGAAGCTTTCTTT. The genes are TRBV19 and TRBJ1-1; D might be TRBD1 (6 bases). CDR3 length equals 13 residues. Germline loops: CDR1 LNHDA, CDR2 SQIVND (reference sequence). V lost 5 bases to trimming and J lost 4 bases, with 11 bases between them.

V is TRBV9 and J is TRBJ1-1; 8 nucleotides align to TRBD1. The CDR3 is 16 amino acids. Germline V gene sequence: CDR1 SGDLS, CDR2 YYNGEE. Germline trimming cut 4 bases from V and 6 bases from J; bases unmatched to any gene: 14. CDR3 protein: CASSTAPQGASAEAFF. The CDR3 DNA reads TGTGCCAGCAGCACAGCCCCGCAGGGGGCGAGCGCTGAAGCTTTCTTT.

The rearrangement links TRBV30 to TRBJ2-1; 7 bases map to TRBD1. Germline CDR1 reads GTSNPN; CDR2 reads SVGIG (reference sequence). The CDR3 is 11 amino acids. In DNA form, the CDR3 reads TGTGTAGGACAGGATAACAATGAGCAGTTCTTC. Protein product: CVGQDNNEQFF. The full variable domain, its missing parts supplied by reference TRBV30 and TRBJ2-1, is SQTIHQWPATLVQPVGSPLSLECTVEGTSNPNLYWYRQAAGRGLQLLFYSVGIGQISSEVPQNLSASRPQDRQFILSSKKLLLSDSGFYLCVGQDNNEQFFGPGTRLTVL.

The chain recombines TRBV27 with TRBJ2-1, with TRBD2 identical over 8 bases. The CDR3 is 14 residues long. V trimming: 3 bases; J trimming: 5 bases; junction bases outside the gene matches: 3. Germline values: CDR1 MNHEY, CDR2 SMNVEV (reference sequence). The CDR3 is CASSFRGGHNEQFF. The CDR3 DNA reads TGTGCCAGCAGTTTCCGCGGGGGGCACAATGAGCAGTTCTTC.

The V and J genes are TRBV24-1 and TRBJ2-3; 8 nucleotides align to TRBD1. The germline V gene encodes CDR1 KGHDR and CDR2 SFDVKD. The CDR3 totals 16 residues. V shed 0 bases, J shed 0 bases, and the junction held 1 base outside the gene matches. DNA of the CDR3: TGTGCCACCAGTGATTTGTGGACAGGGAGCACAGATACGCAGTATTTT. Protein: CATSDLWTGSTDTQYF.

This rearrangement joins TRBV30 to TRBJ1-2, with D unresolved. The CDR3 has 12 residues. Trimming pared 3 bases from V and 7 bases from J, leaving 12 bases between. Germline-derived CDR1 and CDR2 are GTSNPN and SVGIG (reference sequence). The CDR3 protein is CAWRRTETGYTF. The CDR3 bases are TGTGCCTGGAGAAGAACAGAGACTGGCTACACCTTC.